The T cell receptor (beta chain) described here comes from a study of blood T cell repertoires in COVID-19. Study-wide background: Acute and convalescent COVID-19 samples came from the United States, Italy and Spain.

A Seattle source enrolled patients during active infection and followed them longitudinally. This clone was detected only a few times. Authors' analysis steps: Counts of nucleated cells, estimated from reference gene primer amplification, were obtained. Here immunoSEQ multiplex PCR was the method, and the copy in TCRdb shows in-frame clones only, minus some. V, J and clone size derive from that table, while D and trimming were established from the DNA sequence. This repertoire shows tens of thousands of clones, 82% found once; its top ten account for around a tenth. Input material: peripheral blood. The receptor was derived from an elderly man with COVID-19, enrolled during active disease.

CDR3 bases: TGCGCCAGCAGTGAGAGGGCGGGAGCATCTACCGGGGAGCTGTTTTTT. Encoded protein: CASSERAGASTGELFF. The rearrangement joins TRBV10-2 to TRBJ2-2; 7 bases agree with TRBD2. The CDR3 totals 16 residues. Looked up from germline, CDR1 is WSHSY and CDR2 is SAAADI. Unmatched junction bases numbered 8, after V lost 2 bases and J lost 5 bases.